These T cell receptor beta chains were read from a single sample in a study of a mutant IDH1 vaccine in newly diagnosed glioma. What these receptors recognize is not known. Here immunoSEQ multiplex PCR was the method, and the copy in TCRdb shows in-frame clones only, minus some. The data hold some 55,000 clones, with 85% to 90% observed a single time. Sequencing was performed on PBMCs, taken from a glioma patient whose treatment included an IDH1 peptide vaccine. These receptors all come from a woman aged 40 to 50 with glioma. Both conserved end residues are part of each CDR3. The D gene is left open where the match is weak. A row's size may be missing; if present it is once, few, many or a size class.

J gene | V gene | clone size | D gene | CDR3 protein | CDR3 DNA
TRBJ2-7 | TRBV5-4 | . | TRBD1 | CASSGGTGGEQYF | TGTGCCAGCAGCGGCGGGACAGGTGGCGAGCAGTACTTC
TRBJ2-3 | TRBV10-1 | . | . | CASSESGGVYTDTQYF | TGCGCCAGCAGTGAGTCCGGCGGGGTATACACAGATACGCAGTATTTT
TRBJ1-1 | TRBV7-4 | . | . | CASIWRKGGKGNTEAFF | TGTGCCAGCATTTGGCGGAAAGGGGGAAAGGGGAACACTGAAGCTTTCTTT
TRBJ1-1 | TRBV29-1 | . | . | CSGYRDIEAFF | TGCAGCGGCTACCGGGACATTGAAGCTTTCTTT
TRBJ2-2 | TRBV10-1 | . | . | CASSELNTGELFF | TGCGCCAGCAGTGAGTTAAACACCGGGGAGCTGTTTTTT
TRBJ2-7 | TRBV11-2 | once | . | CASSHPYEQYF | TGTGCCAGCAGCCACCCCTACGAGCAGTACTTC
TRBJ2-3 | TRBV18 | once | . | CASSRVVTDTQYF | TGTGCCAGCTCACGGGTAGTCACAGATACGCAGTATTTT
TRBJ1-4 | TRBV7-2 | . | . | CASSLSVTTPNEKLFF | TGTGCCAGCAGCTTATCCGTTACGACACCAAATGAAAAACTGTTTTTT
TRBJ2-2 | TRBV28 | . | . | CASRPTFTHGTVTGELFF | TGTGCCAGCAGACCGACGTTTACCCATGGTACGGTCACCGGGGAGCTGTTTTTT
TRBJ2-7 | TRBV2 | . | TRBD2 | CASRASSGSSYEQYF | TGTGCCAGCAGAGCCTCTAGCGGAAGCTCCTACGAGCAGTACTTC
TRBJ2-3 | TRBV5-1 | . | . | CASSENPDTQYF | TGCGCCAGCAGCGAGAATCCAGATACGCAGTATTTT
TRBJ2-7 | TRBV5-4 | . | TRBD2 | CASSVAGGYEQYF | TGTGCCAGCAGTGTAGCGGGAGGCTACGAGCAGTACTTC
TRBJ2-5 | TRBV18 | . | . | CASSPPGRTLRETQYF | TGTGCCAGCTCACCACCGGGACGGACCCTCCGGGAGACCCAGTACTTC
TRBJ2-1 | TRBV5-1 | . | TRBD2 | CASSLEGTSGNEQFF | TGCGCCAGCAGCTTGGAAGGGACTAGCGGGAATGAGCAGTTCTTC
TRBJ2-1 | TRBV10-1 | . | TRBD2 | CASSYGLAKNNEQFF | TGCGCCAGCAGCTACGGACTAGCGAAGAACAATGAGCAGTTCTTC
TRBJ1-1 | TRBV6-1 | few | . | CASRDTGRSEAFF | TGTGCCAGCAGGGATACAGGGAGGTCTGAAGCTTTCTTT
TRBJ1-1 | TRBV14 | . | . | CASSPGGLIYSNTEAFF | TGTGCCAGCAGCCCCGGGGGGTTAATCTATTCGAACACTGAAGCTTTCTTT
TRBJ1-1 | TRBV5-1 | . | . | CASSLETLKNTEAFF | TGCGCCAGCAGCTTGGAGACCTTAAAGAACACTGAAGCTTTCTTT
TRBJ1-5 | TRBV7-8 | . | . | CASSLGQANNQPQHF | TGTGCCAGCAGCTTAGGACAGGCAAACAATCAGCCCCAGCATTTT
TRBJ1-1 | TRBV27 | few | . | CASPSCRATEAFF | TGTGCCAGCCCCAGCTGCAGGGCGACTGAAGCTTTCTTT
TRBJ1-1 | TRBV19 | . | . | CASSIRGATEAFF | TGTGCCAGTAGTATTAGGGGGGCCACTGAAGCTTTCTTT
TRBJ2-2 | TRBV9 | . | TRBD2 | CASSFLAGTGELFF | TGTGCCAGCAGTTTTCTAGCGGGGACCGGGGAGCTGTTTTTT
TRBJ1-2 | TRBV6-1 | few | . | CASSEWVAPTF | TGTGCCAGCAGTGAATGGGTGGCCCCTACCTTC
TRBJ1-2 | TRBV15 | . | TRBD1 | CATSSDTGGRGYTF | TGTGCCACCAGCAGCGATACAGGGGGCAGGGGCTACACCTTC
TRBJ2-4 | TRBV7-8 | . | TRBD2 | CASSSPIREGRLAKNIQYF | TGTGCCAGCAGCTCACCGATCCGGGAGGGCCGACTAGCCAAAAACATTCAGTACTTC
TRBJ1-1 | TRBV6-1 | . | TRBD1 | CASSGQGAREAFF | TGTGCCAGCAGTGGACAGGGTGCCCGGGAAGCTTTCTTT
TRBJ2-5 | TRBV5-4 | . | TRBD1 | CASSPLGRNRGRETQYF | TGTGCCAGCAGCCCACTAGGCCGGAACAGGGGGCGAGAGACCCAGTACTTC
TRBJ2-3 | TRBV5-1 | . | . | CASSLEAAGTDTQYF | TGCGCCAGCAGCTTGGAGGCGGCGGGCACAGATACGCAGTATTTT
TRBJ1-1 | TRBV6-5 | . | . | CASRLRTVNTEAFF | TGTGCCAGCAGGCTAAGGACAGTGAACACTGAAGCTTTCTTT
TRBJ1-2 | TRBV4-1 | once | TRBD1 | CASSQPTGVNGYTF | TGCGCCAGCAGCCAACCGACAGGGGTGAATGGCTACACCTTC
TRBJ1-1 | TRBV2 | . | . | CASSDPAESNTEAFF | TGTGCCAGCAGTGATCCGGCAGAAAGTAACACTGAAGCTTTCTTT
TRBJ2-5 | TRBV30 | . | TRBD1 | CAWSSPGTGRLETQYF | TGTGCCTGGAGTTCCCCCGGGACAGGGCGTTTGGAGACCCAGTACTTC
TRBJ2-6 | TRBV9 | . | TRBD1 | CASSARDSFSGANVLTF | TGTGCCAGCAGCGCACGGGACAGTTTTTCTGGGGCCAACGTCCTGACTTTC
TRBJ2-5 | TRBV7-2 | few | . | CASSGTRQETQYF | TGTGCCAGCTCTGGGACCCGCCAAGAGACCCAGTACTTC
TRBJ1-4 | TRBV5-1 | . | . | CASSLGGAANEKLFF | TGCGCCAGCAGCTTGGGGGGGGCAGCTAATGAAAAACTGTTTTTT
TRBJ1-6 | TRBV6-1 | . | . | CASSEAWRVNSPLHF | TGTGCCAGCAGTGAAGCATGGAGGGTGAATTCACCCCTCCACTTT
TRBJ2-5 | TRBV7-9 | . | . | CASSLGGSRETQYF | TGTGCCAGCAGCTTAGGAGGGAGCAGGGAGACCCAGTACTTC
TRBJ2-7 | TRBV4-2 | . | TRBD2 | CASSRTSGRSSYEQYF | TGTGCCAGCAGCCGGACTAGCGGGAGGAGCTCCTACGAGCAGTACTTC
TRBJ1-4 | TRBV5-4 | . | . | CASSLDSLNEKLFF | TGTGCCAGCAGCTTGGACAGCCTCAATGAAAAACTGTTTTTT
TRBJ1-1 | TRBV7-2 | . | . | CASSLQGYTEAFF | TGTGCCAGCAGCTTACAGGGGTACACTGAAGCTTTCTTT
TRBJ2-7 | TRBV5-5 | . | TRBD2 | CASSSGLAGGHEQYF | TGTGCCAGCAGCTCAGGACTAGCGGGAGGACACGAGCAGTACTTC
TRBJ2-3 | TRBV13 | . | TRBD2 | CAGRTSGSTDTQYF | TGTGCCGGCCGGACTAGCGGGAGCACAGATACGCAGTATTTT
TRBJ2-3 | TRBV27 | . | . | CASRTRRDTDTQYF | TGTGCCAGCAGAACTAGGAGGGACACAGATACGCAGTATTTT
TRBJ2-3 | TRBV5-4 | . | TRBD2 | CASSLGASGSLDTQYF | TGTGCCAGCAGCTTGGGGGCTAGCGGGAGCTTGGATACGCAGTATTTT
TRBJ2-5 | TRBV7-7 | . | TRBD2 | CASSYAGGQETQYF | TGTGCTAGCAGCTACGCGGGGGGCCAAGAGACCCAGTACTTC
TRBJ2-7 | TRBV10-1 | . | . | CASSPGGWQYF | TGCGCCAGCAGTCCGGGGGGCTGGCAGTACTTC